This TCR beta chain was documented in a study of T cell changes during pregnancy in multiple sclerosis. Clones were sequenced by immunoSEQ multiplex PCR, and TCRdb holds only the in-frame ones, with some missing. This sample has 25,000 to 35,000 clones, with 80% to 90% found just once. The V gene's germline CDR1 is SNHLY and CDR2 FYNNEI. V was cut by 3 bases and J by 5 bases, with 11 bases left in between. The CDR3 is 14 amino acids. The TCR sequence derives from a female donor with multiple sclerosis, enrolled in a pregnancy study. J is TRBJ1-5 and V is TRBV2; D may be TRBD1 (6 bases). This sample comprised CD8+ T cells from peripheral blood mononuclear cells, obtained in the second trimester of pregnancy. The CDR3 spells CASSEWDTDQPQHF. The DNA for the CDR3 is TGTGCCAGCAGTGAGTGGGACACGGATCAGCCCCAGCATTTT.